This TCR beta chain was recovered during a study of identical twins. V was pared by 0 bases and J by 5 bases, with 16 bases between. The germline V gene has CDR1 LGHDT and CDR2 YNNKEL (reference sequence). This CDR3 comprises 17 residues. General observations from the study: Models underestimated how often monozygotic twins shared out-of-frame TCR alpha. A partial confounding effect on zero-insertion analyses could come from invariant MAIT and iNKT cells.

In its sample, this clonotype was seen a few times. Its antigen is as yet unknown. Unique molecular identifiers were in the cDNA, with template-switch universal primer binding. From the 5' RACE reads, TCRdb called clonotypes with MiXCR, one entry per CDR3 protein. Among 450,000 or so distinct CDR3 sequences listed, 12% to 15% were seen once. These records were also assigned to another study, of yellow fever vaccine responses in identical twins.

This sequence originates from a woman between 18 and 30 years old in good health. Sequencing input: CD4+ T cells sorted from blood. The genes are TRBV3-1 and TRBJ2-2; weak D call: TRBD2 (6 bases). The CDR3 bases are TGTGCCAGCAGCCAAGATTTCCTAGACGCGGGAACCGGGGAGCTGTTTTTT. Its translation: CASSQDFLDAGTGELFF. The variable domain in full, completed from reference TRBV3-1 and TRBJ2-2, reads DTAVSQTPKYLVTQMGNDKSIKCEQNLGHDTMYWYKQDSKKFLKIMFSYNNKELIINETVPNRFSPKSPDKAHLNLHINSLELGDSAVYFCASSQDFLDAGTGELFFGEGSRLTVL.